This TCR beta chain is drawn from a study of early T cells in non-severe SARS-CoV-2 infection. Study background: Unsorted whole-blood RNA was sequenced in bulk, leaving chains unpaired.

The germline CDR1 and CDR2 sequences are MNHEY and SVGEGT. CDR3 length equals 16 residues. The ends lost 5 bases at V and 9 bases at J; junction bases unmatched: 10. This clonotype showed up just a few times. The library protocol tagged individual cDNA molecules with unique molecular identifiers. TCRdb reanalysed the 5' RACE reads using MiXCR and keeps one entry per CDR3 protein. The sample contains 80,000 to 100,000 distinct CDR3 sequences, roughly an eighth of which appear only once. The clonotype was recovered from an adult who was a healthcare worker with PCR-confirmed SARS-CoV-2 infection or an uninfected control (not recorded which). V and J are TRBV6-2 or TRBV6-3 and TRBJ2-1; 13 nucleotides match TRBD2. The sample taken for sequencing was whole blood. The chain's CDR3 is CASSVLLAGGPAEQFF. In nucleotides, the CDR3 is TGTGCCAGCAGTGTCCTACTAGCGGGAGGGCCGGCTGAGCAGTTCTTC.